The source of this T cell receptor beta chain is a study of blood T cell repertoires in COVID-19 (TCRdb year 2020). A note on the overall study: Samples covering the acute and convalescent phases of COVID-19 were provided by collaborators in the United States, Italy and Spain. Where available, HLA class I and class II types were obtained from metadata supplied by the sample provider rather than from assay-based typing. Sample metadata almost always included a de-identified subject ID, COVID-19 status, age in years and sex. The repertoires were released in a freely available public database meant as a resource for research on the immune response to SARS-CoV-2. Samples were obtained from the ongoing ImmuneRACE study (first 160 participants) and from 1,000 to 1,500 subjects provided by 6 global collaborators. The dataset comprised deeply sampled blood TCRbeta repertoires from subjects exposed to, actively infected with, or recovered from COVID-19. The prospective study material was composed of cDNA or gDNA derived from T cells, B-cell-depleted T cells, or PBMCs.

One collaborating source in Seattle enrolled patients during active infection and followed them longitudinally through the course of disease. Each collaborating institution followed its own protocols to collect whole blood in K2EDTA tubes. Collaborator samples were shipped for TCRbeta analysis as frozen whole blood, isolated PBMCs, or DNA extracted from either sample type. CDR1 GTSNPN and CDR2 SVGIG were looked up in the germline V gene (reference sequence). Trimming takes 2 bases off V and 6 bases off J; junction bases not matched to a gene: 13. From its cysteine to its phenylalanine, the CDR3 spans 16 amino acids. Solely the CDR3 DNA is kept, with 48 bases framed from the first base. TCRbeta CDR3 regions were amplified from genomic DNA by means of the immunoSEQ Assay, a bias-controlled multiplex PCR. Turning to the authors' computational methods: Within the assay, amplification of reference gene primers was used to estimate how many nucleated cells each sample contained. To quantify the absolute abundance of each unique TCRbeta CDR3 rearrangement, sequence reads were collapsed and filtered. Productive Simpson clonality was computed per sample as the square root of Simpson's diversity index over productive rearrangements. The immuneACCESS repertoire file appears here via TCRdb, limited to in-frame rearrangements. These files lack a portion of the clones; in checked studies, under half of the deficit traces to unresolved V genes, and the cause of the others is not known. V, J and clone size are those of that table, while D and trimming were read from the DNA. The table for this sample lists some 130,000 clones; approximately 90% of them were counted only once. Roughly 3.9% of the sample comes from the top ten.

On this clone itself: Its target antigen remains unknown. The sample holds no much larger clone one base away, and base qualities are not on file.

Study-level results and caveats: How much clinical and demographic metadata was included differed by source and by participant, and the metadata was provided uncurated.

Material for sequencing was peripheral blood. Recombination joined TRBV30 with TRBJ1-5; a stretch of 7 junction bases matches TRBD1. This receptor was obtained from a man aged 55 to 70 with COVID-19, enrolled during active disease. CDR3 sequence: CAWSPQRPGGFQPQHF. The nucleotide sequence is given as TGTGCCTGGAGTCCACAACGGCCAGGGGGTTTTCAGCCCCAGCATTTT.